The entry below gives a single TCR beta chain sequence along with its context. Its antigen remains unknown. The data originate from a study of T cell responses to AZD1222 COVID-19 vaccine. Notes on the study in general: Two AZD1222 administrations were followed by greater Spike-specific TCR breadth and depth.

The table came from immunoSEQ multiplex PCR; TCRdb's copy has only in-frame clones and leaves some out. Found here are 130,000 or so clones, around 84% of them singletons; the top ten hold over 25%. V lost 4 bases, J lost 4 bases, and 17 bases lay in between. CDR3 length: 15 amino acids. Germline lookup yields CDR1 SGHRS and CDR2 YFSETQ. This chain connects TRBV5-1 to TRBJ1-2; a possible D gene is TRBD1 (6 bases). This TCR was sampled from an adult who received the AZD1222 COVID-19 vaccine. The material was peripheral blood, obtained 28 days after the second AZD1222 dose. The CDR3 region has the DNA TGCGCCAGCAGCCCACGACAGGTCGGGACCTATGGCTACACCTTC. Translated, it gives CASSPRQVGTYGYTF.